The 20 T cell receptor beta chains reported below all come from one sample, sequenced in a study of cytomegalovirus exposure and HLA in healthy donors. PCR involved 60 Vbeta and 13 Jbeta primers. The protocol was immunoSEQ multiplex PCR, while the TCRdb copy is restricted to in-frame clones and leaves out a portion. The sample has tens of thousands of clones; around 68% are singletons. Input material: PBMCs. The receptors were sampled from a man aged 50-60 years in good health and CMV-seropositive.

This chain uses TRBV4-3 with TRBJ1-2; 7 bases map to TRBD1. Germline values: CDR1 LGHNA, CDR2 YSLEER. Trimming removed 3 bases from V and 1 base from J; junction bases left unmatched: 8. This CDR3 has 16 amino acids. CDR3 nucleotide sequence: TGCGCCAGCAGCCAGGCGGGACAGACTTTTAACTATGGCTACACCTTC. Residues: CASSQAGQTFNYGYTF.

This chain uses TRBV4-3 with TRBJ2-5, with D possibly TRBD2 on 7 matching bases. Germline-derived CDR1 and CDR2 are LGHNA and YSLEER. V was shortened by 6 bases and J by 5 bases, with 28 bases between the two germline ends. This CDR3 spans 18 amino acids. Here the CDR3 DNA reads TGCGCCAGCAGTCGACATATCGCGGGGGCCTTACGAGGGGAGACCCAGTACTTC. Translated: CASSRHIAGALRGETQYF.

The chain joins TRBV4-1 to TRBJ2-2; D is uncertain. Germline values: CDR1 MGHRA, CDR2 YSYEKL. This CDR3 has 14 amino acids. Trimming cost V 3 bases and J 5 bases, with 10 bases left between them. DNA for the CDR3: TGCGCCAGCAGCCAGAGATCACCAACCGGGGAGCTGTTTTTT. It specifies CASSQRSPTGELFF.

The chain couples TRBV11-2 to TRBJ1-2; D gene ambiguous. CDR3 length equals 17 residues. Germline V CDR1 and CDR2: SGHAT, FQNNGV. Trimming took off 2 bases at V and 5 bases at J, with 21 bases between the two ends. CDR3 bases: TGTGCCAGCAGCTTAACCCCCTCGGCGGATCGAGCTTATGGCTACACCTTC. Residues: CASSLTPSADRAYGYTF.

The V call is TRBV6-5, the J call TRBJ2-2; D is possibly TRBD1 (5 bases). The germline V gene has CDR1 MNHEY and CDR2 SVGAGI. V lost 0 bases, J lost 3 bases, and 8 bases lay in between. There are 15 residues in the CDR3. The DNA for the CDR3 is TGTGCCAGCAGTTACTCGCCAGGGTACACCGGGGAGCTGTTTTTT. This sequence encodes CASSYSPGYTGELFF.

This clone was found a few times. The chain combines TRBV9 with TRBJ2-2, with TRBD2 matching 8 bases. The V segment lost 2 bases and the J segment 1 base; nucleotides outside the gene matches: 7. The CDR3 extends over 17 amino acids. Germline loops: CDR1 SGDLS, CDR2 YYNGEE. The CDR3 protein is CASSVTSGGRNTGELFF. CDR3 nucleotide sequence: TGTGCCAGCAGCGTTACTAGCGGAGGCAGGAACACCGGGGAGCTGTTTTTT.

V is TRBV2 and J is TRBJ2-2; D is ambiguous. The CDR3 covers 14 residues. Germline CDR1 reads SNHLY; CDR2 reads FYNNEI. The V end was cut by 3 bases, the J end by 4 bases, with 9 bases between. The CDR3 here is CASSEWRITGELFF. The CDR3 nucleotides read TGTGCCAGCAGTGAGTGGCGGATCACCGGGGAGCTGTTTTTT.

This chain joins TRBV30 and TRBJ2-5; 10 bases map to TRBD2. The CDR3 is 14 residues long. Per germline, CDR1 GTSNPN and CDR2 SVGIG (reference sequence). With 8 bases clipped from V and 0 bases from J, the junction kept 6 bases outside the gene matches. The CDR3 region has the DNA TGTGCCGGGAAAGCGGGGGGGCACCAAGAGACCCAGTACTTC. It encodes CAGKAGGHQETQYF.

The chain has TRBV15 and TRBJ2-7; 8 bases map to TRBD1. The J segment lost 1 base and the V segment lost 3 bases, leaving 5 bases of the junction unmatched. The V gene's germline CDR1 is LNHNV and CDR2 YYDKDF (reference sequence). This CDR3 region has 15 residues. The CDR3 is CATSSPGTGSYEQYF. The CDR3, as DNA: TGTGCCACCAGCAGCCCCGGGACAGGATCCTACGAGCAGTACTTC.

CDR3 in amino acids: CSVDDGGGTDTQYF. CDR3 nucleotide sequence: TGCAGCGTTGATGATGGGGGGGGTACAGATACGCAGTATTTT. The V gene is TRBV29-1, the J gene TRBJ2-3, with TRBD2 matching 7 bases. The CDR3 has 14 residues. Germline V gene lookup returns CDR1 SQVTM and CDR2 ANQGSEA. After removal of 3 bases from V and 3 bases from J, the junction contained 6 bases not matched to a gene.

The chain carries TRBV5-1 and TRBJ1-1; TRBD1 matches 9 bases. The junction had 9 bases not matched to a gene; V was cut back by 4 bases and J by 2 bases. The germline V gene encodes CDR1 SGHRS and CDR2 YFSETQ. The CDR3 totals 16 residues. The CDR3 coding sequence is TGCGCCAGCAGCCGATATCCGGGACAGGGTAACACTGAAGCTTTCTTT. Translating it yields CASSRYPGQGNTEAFF.

This clone has just a few counts. Here the CDR3 reads CASRAGIATGELFF. The CDR3 DNA follows: TGTGCCAGCAGGGCCGGGATAGCGACCGGGGAGCTGTTTTTT. The rearrangement links TRBV5-6 to TRBJ2-2, with a weak D call TRBD2 (5 bases). The CDR3 totals 14 residues. Looked up from germline, CDR1 is SGHDT and CDR2 is YYEEEE. V gave up 5 bases and J gave up 5 bases, with 13 bases separating them.

The sample holds a few counts of this clone. The chain has TRBV10-1 and TRBJ2-7; D is ambiguous. CDR3 length equals 14 residues. Germline CDR1 is WNHNN and CDR2 is SYGVQD (reference sequence). V dropped 0 bases and J dropped 2 bases, with 8 bases sitting between them. CDR3 sequence: CASSESQRAYEQYF. The CDR3 nucleotides read TGCGCCAGCAGTGAGTCCCAGCGCGCCTACGAGCAGTACTTC.

This sequence joins TRBV6-5 and TRBJ1-1, with 9 bases that match TRBD1. The J segment lost 11 bases and the V segment lost 0 bases, leaving 7 bases of the junction unmatched. CDR3 length: 14 amino acids. In germline, CDR1 is MNHEY, CDR2 SVGAGI. The CDR3 nucleotides read TGTGCCAGCAGTTACTCCCTTGGGACAGGGTACGCTTTCTTT. Amino acid sequence: CASSYSLGTGYAFF.

This chain links TRBV15 with TRBJ2-7, with D perhaps matching TRBD2 (5 bases). Germline V gives CDR1 LNHNV, CDR2 YYDKDF (reference sequence). V was trimmed by 0 bases and J by 3 bases, leaving 15 bases between them. The CDR3 has 16 residues. The CDR3 coding sequence is TGTGCCACCAGCAGAGATCCCCGGGTGACTAACTACGAGCAGTACTTC. It encodes CATSRDPRVTNYEQYF.

The rearrangement links TRBV27 to TRBJ2-7; TRBD2 matches 13 bases. Germline CDR1 reads MNHEY; CDR2 reads SMNVEV (reference sequence). After removal of 5 bases from V and 4 bases from J, the junction contained 8 bases not matched to a gene. The CDR3 has 16 residues. The CDR3 nucleotides are TGTGCCAGCAGTCTTAGGACTAGCGGGGGCCAATACGAGCAGTACTTC. Its translation is CASSLRTSGGQYEQYF.

V is TRBV10-1 and J is TRBJ2-1; maybe TRBD2 (6 bases). CDR1 and CDR2 from the germline V gene are WNHNN and SYGVQD (reference sequence). V was shortened by 5 bases and J by 0 bases, with 17 bases between the two germline ends. There are 17 residues in the CDR3. In nucleotides, the CDR3 is TGCGCCAGCAGTAAAAAGCGGACCGGGAGCTCCTACAATGAGCAGTTCTTC. This translates into CASSKKRTGSSYNEQFF.

This chain uses TRBV27 with TRBJ2-4, with 12 bases aligning to TRBD2. V trimming: 6 bases; J trimming: 0 bases; junction bases outside the gene matches: 9. There are 18 residues in the CDR3. In germline, CDR1 is MNHEY, CDR2 SMNVEV (reference sequence). CDR3 loop: CASRRLAGALLAKNIQYF. DNA for the CDR3: TGTGCCAGCAGACGACTAGCGGGAGCCCTCCTAGCCAAAAACATTCAGTACTTC.

This chain joins TRBV2 and TRBJ2-7, with 13 bases that match TRBD2. V was clipped by 7 bases and J by 3 bases; unmatched bases: 6. Germline V gene lookup returns CDR1 SNHLY and CDR2 FYNNEI. This CDR3 is built from 15 residues. This CDR3 reads CASIATSGRIYEQYF. DNA for the CDR3: TGTGCCAGCATTGCGACTAGCGGGAGGATCTACGAGCAGTACTTC. Full variable domain (outside the CDR3, taken from reference TRBV2 and TRBJ2-7): EPEVTQTPSHQVTQMGQEVILRCVPISNHLYFYWYRQILGQKVEFLVSFYNNEISEKSEIFDDQFSVERPDGSNFTLKIRSTKLEDSAMYFCASIATSGRIYEQYFGPGTRLTVT.

CDR3 nucleotides: TGTGCCAGCAGTCCAGGGGGTATCGGCAATCAGCCCCAGCATTTT. It translates to CASSPGGIGNQPQHF. The chain couples TRBV27 to TRBJ1-5; 7 bases agree with TRBD1. Looked up from germline, CDR1 is MNHEY and CDR2 is SMNVEV (reference sequence). The CDR3 spans 15 residues. V lost 5 bases to trimming and J lost 2 bases; unmatched junction nucleotides: 6.